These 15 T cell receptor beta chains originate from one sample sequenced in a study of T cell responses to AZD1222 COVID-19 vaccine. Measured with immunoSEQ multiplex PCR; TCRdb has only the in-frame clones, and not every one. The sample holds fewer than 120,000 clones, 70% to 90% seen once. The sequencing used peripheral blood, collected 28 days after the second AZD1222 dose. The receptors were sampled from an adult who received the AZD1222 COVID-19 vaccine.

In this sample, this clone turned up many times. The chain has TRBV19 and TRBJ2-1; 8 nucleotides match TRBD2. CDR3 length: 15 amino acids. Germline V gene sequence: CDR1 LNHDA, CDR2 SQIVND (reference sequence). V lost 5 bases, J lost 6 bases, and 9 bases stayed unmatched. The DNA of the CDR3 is TGTGCCAGTAGTTCCGTCGGGGGGGCTGTCAATGAGCAGTTCTTC. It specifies CASSSVGGAVNEQFF.

This CDR3 reads CASSLGPGPSNQPQHF. The CDR3 coding sequence is TGTGCCAGCAGCTTAGGGCCAGGGCCTAGCAATCAGCCCCAGCATTTT. The chain joins TRBV7-6 to TRBJ1-5; D possibly corresponds to TRBD1 (5 bases). The germline V gene has CDR1 SGHVS and CDR2 FNYEAQ. This CDR3 comprises 16 residues. V was cut by 1 base and J by 0 bases, with 10 bases left in between.

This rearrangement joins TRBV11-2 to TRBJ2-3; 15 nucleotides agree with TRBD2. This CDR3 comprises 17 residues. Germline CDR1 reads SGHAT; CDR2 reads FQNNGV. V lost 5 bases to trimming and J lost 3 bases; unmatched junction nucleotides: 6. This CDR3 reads CASSGGTSGGPTDTQYF. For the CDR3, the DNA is TGTGCCAGCAGCGGAGGGACTAGCGGGGGGCCAACAGATACGCAGTATTTT. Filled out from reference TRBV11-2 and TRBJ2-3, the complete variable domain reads EAGVAQSPRYKIIEKRQSVAFWCNPISGHATLYWYQQILGQGPKLLIQFQNNGVVDDSQLPKDRFSAERLKGVDSTLKIQPAKLEDSAVYLCASSGGTSGGPTDTQYFGPGTRLTVL.

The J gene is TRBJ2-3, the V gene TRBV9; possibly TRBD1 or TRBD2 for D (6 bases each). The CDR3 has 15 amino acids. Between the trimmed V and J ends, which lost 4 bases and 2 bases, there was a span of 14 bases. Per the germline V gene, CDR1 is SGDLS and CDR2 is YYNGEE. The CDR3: CASSYTGASTDTQYF. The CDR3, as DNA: TGTGCCAGCAGCTATACGGGGGCGTCCACAGATACGCAGTATTTT.

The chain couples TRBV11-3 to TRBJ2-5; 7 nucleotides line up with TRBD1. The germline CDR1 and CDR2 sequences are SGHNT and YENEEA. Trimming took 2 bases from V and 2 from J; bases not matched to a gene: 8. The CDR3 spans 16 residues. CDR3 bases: TGTGCCAGCAGCTTATGGGGGACAGACAGGCAAGAGACCCAGTACTTC. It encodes CASSLWGTDRQETQYF. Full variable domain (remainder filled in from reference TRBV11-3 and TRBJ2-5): EAGVVQSPRYKIIEKKQPVAFWCNPISGHNTLYWYLQNLGQGPELLIRYENEEAVDDSQLPKDRFSAERLKGVDSTLKIQPAELGDSAVYLCASSLWGTDRQETQYFGPGTRLLVL.

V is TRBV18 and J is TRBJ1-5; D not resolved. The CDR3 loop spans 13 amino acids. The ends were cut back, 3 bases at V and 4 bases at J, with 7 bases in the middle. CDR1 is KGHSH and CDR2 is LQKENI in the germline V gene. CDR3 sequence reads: CASSPGRNQPQHF. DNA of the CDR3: TGTGCCAGCTCACCGGGCCGGAATCAGCCCCAGCATTTT.

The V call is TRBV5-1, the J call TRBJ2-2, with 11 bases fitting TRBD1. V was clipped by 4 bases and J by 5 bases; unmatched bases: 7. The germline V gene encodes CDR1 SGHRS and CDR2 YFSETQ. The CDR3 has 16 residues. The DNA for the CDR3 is TGCGCCAGCAGCCCGGGGACAGGGGGGGAGACCGGGGAGCTGTTTTTT. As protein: CASSPGTGGETGELFF.

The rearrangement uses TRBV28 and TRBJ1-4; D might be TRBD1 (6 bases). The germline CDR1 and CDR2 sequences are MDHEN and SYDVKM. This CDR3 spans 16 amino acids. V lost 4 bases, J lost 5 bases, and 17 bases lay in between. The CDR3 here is CASSSPGGILNEKLFF. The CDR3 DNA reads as TGTGCCAGCAGTTCCCCCGGGGGCATTTTGAATGAAAAACTGTTTTTT.

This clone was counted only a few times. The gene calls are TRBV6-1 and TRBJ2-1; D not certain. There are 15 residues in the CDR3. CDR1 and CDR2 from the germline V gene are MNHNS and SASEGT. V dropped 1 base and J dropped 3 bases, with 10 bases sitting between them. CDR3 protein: CASSEEVGGYNEQFF. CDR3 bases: TGTGCCAGCAGTGAAGAGGTAGGCGGCTACAATGAGCAGTTCTTC.

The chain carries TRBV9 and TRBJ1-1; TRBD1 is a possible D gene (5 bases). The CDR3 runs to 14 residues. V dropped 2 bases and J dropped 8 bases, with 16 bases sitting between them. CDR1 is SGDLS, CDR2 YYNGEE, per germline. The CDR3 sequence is CASSVRSWGAEAFF. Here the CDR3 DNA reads TGTGCCAGCAGCGTCCGGAGCTGGGGCGCCGAAGCTTTCTTT.

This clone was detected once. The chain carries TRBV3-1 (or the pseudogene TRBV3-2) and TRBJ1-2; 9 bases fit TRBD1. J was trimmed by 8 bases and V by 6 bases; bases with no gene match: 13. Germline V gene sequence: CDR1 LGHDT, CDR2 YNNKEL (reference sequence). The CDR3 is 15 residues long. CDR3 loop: CASRGYITGGDGYTF. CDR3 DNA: TGTGCCAGCAGAGGCTACATTACAGGGGGCGACGGCTACACCTTC.

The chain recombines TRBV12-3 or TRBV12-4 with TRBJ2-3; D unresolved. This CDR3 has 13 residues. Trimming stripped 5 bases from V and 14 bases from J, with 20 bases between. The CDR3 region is CASSIQALDSPYF. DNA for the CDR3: TGTGCCAGCAGTATCCAGGCCCTCGATTCCCCGTATTTT.

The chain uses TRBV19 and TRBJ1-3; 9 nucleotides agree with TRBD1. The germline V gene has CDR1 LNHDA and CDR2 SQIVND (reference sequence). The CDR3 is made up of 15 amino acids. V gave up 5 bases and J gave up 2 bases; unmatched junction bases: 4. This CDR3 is CASSRTGVTGNTIYF. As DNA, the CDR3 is TGTGCCAGTAGTCGGACAGGGGTTACTGGAAACACCATATATTTT.

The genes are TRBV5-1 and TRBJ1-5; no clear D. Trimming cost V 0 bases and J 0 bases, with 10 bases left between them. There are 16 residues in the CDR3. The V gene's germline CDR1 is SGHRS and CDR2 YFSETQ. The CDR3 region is CASSLGGDNSNQPQHF. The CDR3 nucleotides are TGCGCCAGCAGCTTGGGAGGAGACAATAGCAATCAGCCCCAGCATTTT. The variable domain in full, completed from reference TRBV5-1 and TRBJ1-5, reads KAGVTQTPRYLIKTRGQQVTLSCSPISGHRSVSWYQQTPGQGLQFLFEYFSETQRNKGNFPGRFSGRQFSNSRSEMNVSTLELGDSALYLCASSLGGDNSNQPQHFGDGTRLSIL.

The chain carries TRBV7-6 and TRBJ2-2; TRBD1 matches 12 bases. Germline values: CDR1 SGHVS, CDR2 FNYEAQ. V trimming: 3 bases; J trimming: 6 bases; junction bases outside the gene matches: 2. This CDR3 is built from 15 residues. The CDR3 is CASSFGTGGSGELFF. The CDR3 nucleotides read TGTGCCAGCAGCTTCGGGACAGGGGGCTCCGGGGAGCTGTTTTTT.